In this sample, the clone carrying this TCR beta chain turned up a few times. As yet, its antigen is unknown. TCRdb reprocessed the RT-PCR reads with MiXCR, giving one entry per CDR3 protein. The sample includes some 500,000 distinct CDR3 sequences, 16% of them seen just once. The source of the sample is a study of response to subunit inactivated influenza vaccine. V lost 1 base and J 0 bases, leaving 14 bases between the germline ends. Germline lookup yields CDR1 SGHTS and CDR2 YDEGEE. CDR3 length: 17 amino acids. Study-level results: Authors suggested each seasonal flu vaccination may recruit only limited numbers of new T cells.

This clonotype was sampled from a man aged 50-75 years who received an inactivated influenza vaccine. Material: CD4+ T cells sorted from PBMCs, obtained around 2 years after vaccination. This chain joins TRBV5-8 and TRBJ1-5; D unresolved. The CDR3 loop is CASSLIIQAYSNQPQHF. DNA of the CDR3: TGTGCCAGCAGCTTGATAATCCAGGCCTATAGCAATCAGCCCCAGCATTTT.